This T cell receptor beta chain was obtained from a study of early T cells in non-severe SARS-CoV-2 infection. Study background: Bulk RNA isolated from unsorted whole blood underwent sequencing; chains were not paired. General observations from the study: VDJdb-based annotation leaned toward anti-spike CD8 responses and missed private and CD4 specificities.

For this clonotype: The antigen is undetermined.

There are 12 residues in the CDR3. The V gene's germline CDR1 is SGHNT and CDR2 YYREEE (reference sequence). V lost 10 bases, J lost 4 bases, and 13 bases lay in between. Each single cDNA molecule received a unique molecular identifier. TCRdb reprocessed the 5' RACE reads with MiXCR, giving one entry per CDR3 protein. The sample carries tens of thousands of distinct CDR3 sequences, 11% recorded once. The source is an adult who was a healthcare worker with PCR-confirmed SARS-CoV-2 infection or an uninfected control (not recorded which). The material sequenced was whole blood, taken at baseline. The V call is TRBV5-4, the J call TRBJ2-3; no firm D call. The DNA for the CDR3 is TGTGCCGGTGGCGGTCGAGCAGATACGCAGTATTTT. Translating it yields CAGGGRADTQYF.